This is a list of T cell receptor beta chains from one sample in a study of T-cell reconstitution after alpha-beta-depleted transplantation in children. MiXCR, run by TCRdb on the PCR reads, gives a single entry per CDR3 protein. The table includes about 400,000 distinct CDR3 sequences, approximately 20% detected once. This material consisted of PBMCs from the stem cell graft donor, taken from the stem cell graft. The receptors originated from a human donor who donated a stem cell graft to a child with acute myeloid leukemia. Each CDR3 is given with its conserved first and last residue. The D gene is left open where the match is weak. Size is stated for part of the rows, as once, few or many counts, or as a class when the clone is expanded.

j_call | v_call | d_call | clone_size | cdr3_nt | cdr3_aa
TRBJ2-7 | TRBV20-1 | - | - | TGCAGTGCTAGTTATGGTAACGGGGATGAGCAGTACTTC | CSASYGNGDEQYF
TRBJ2-1 | TRBV7-9 | TRBD2 | - | TGTGCCAGCAGCTTAGGCGGGAGGAACGGCGCGGAGCAGTTCTTC | CASSLGGRNGAEQFF
TRBJ2-4 | TRBV5-1 | TRBD1 | few | TGCGCCAGCAGCCCCGGACAGGGGATGGACATTCAGTACTTC | CASSPGQGMDIQYF
TRBJ2-7 | TRBV12-3/TRBV12-4 | TRBD2 | - | TGTGCCAGCAGTCCTCCGGGACTAGCGGGCTACGAGCAGTACTTC | CASSPPGLAGYEQYF
TRBJ2-5 | TRBV6-2/TRBV6-3 | - | - | TGTGCCAGCAGTTACTTAGCGGAGTTACAAGAGACCCAGTACTTC | CASSYLAELQETQYF
TRBJ2-3 | TRBV7-6 | TRBD2 | - | TGTGCCAGCAGCGCCCACGGGGGGTCCACAGATACGCAGTATTTT | CASSAHGGSTDTQYF
TRBJ2-3 | TRBV24-1 | - | few | TGTGCCACCTCGAGGGCAGATACGCAGTATTTT | CATSRADTQYF
TRBJ2-3 | TRBV7-8 | - | - | TGTGCCAGCAGCTCCCTAGCGAACACAGATACGCAGTATTTT | CASSSLANTDTQYF
TRBJ2-3 | TRBV7-3 | TRBD2 | many | TGTGCCAGCAGCTGGGGACTAGATCAAGATACGCAGTATTTT | CASSWGLDQDTQYF
TRBJ2-5 | TRBV7-9 | TRBD2 | few | TGTGCCAGCAGCTTGGGACTAGCGGGAGGAAAAGAGACCCAGTACTTC | CASSLGLAGGKETQYF
TRBJ2-1 | TRBV20-1 | - | few | TGCAGTGCCGAATTGCTGGGGGGCCCGGACCTCAATGAGCAGTTCTTC | CSAELLGGPDLNEQFF
TRBJ2-7 | TRBV10-2 | TRBD1 | - | TGCGCCAGCAGGGACAGGGGTCTCTACGAGCAGTACTTC | CASRDRGLYEQYF
TRBJ2-7 | TRBV28 | TRBD2 | few | TGTGCCAGCAGTTTGCGGGAGGGCCAATACGAGCAGTACTTC | CASSLREGQYEQYF
TRBJ1-2 | TRBV20-1 | - | many | TGCAGTGCTAGAGATAGATGGATTCACTTC | CSARDRWIHF
TRBJ1-4 | TRBV20-1 | - | - | TGCAGTGCTAGTGAACTTGCAACTAATGAAAAACTGTTTTTT | CSASELATNEKLFF
TRBJ2-1 | TRBV4-1 | - | few | TGCGCCAGCAGCCAAGATGGCGGACAAAGCTCCTACAATGAGCAGTTCTTC | CASSQDGGQSSYNEQFF
TRBJ2-7 | TRBV20-1 | - | - | TGCAGTGCTAGTCCGCCCGGGACCGGGCGGTACGAGCAGTACTTC | CSASPPGTGRYEQYF
TRBJ2-4 | TRBV12-3/TRBV12-4 | TRBD2 | few | TGTGCCAGCAGTTTAACCGGGAGGAAAAACATTCAGTACTTC | CASSLTGRKNIQYF
TRBJ2-7 | TRBV5-6 | - | - | TGTGCCAGCAGCCCAATTGGACTCTCCTACGAGCAGTACTTC | CASSPIGLSYEQYF
TRBJ2-4 | TRBV3-1 | - | - | TGTGCCAGCAGCCACGGGACAGCCAAAAACATTCAGTACTTC | CASSHGTAKNIQYF
TRBJ2-1 | TRBV5-1 | TRBD2 | few | TGCGCCAGCAGCTGGATTGGGGTGCGGGAGGGCCCGTACAATGAGCAGTTCTTC | CASSWIGVREGPYNEQFF
TRBJ1-4 | TRBV6-5 | - | many | TGTGCCAGCAGTTACGGTTTAACTAATGAAAAACTGTTTTTT | CASSYGLTNEKLFF
TRBJ2-7 | TRBV4-1 | TRBD1 | - | TGCGCCAGCAGCCATGCGGGGACAGGGGCTCGGAGAGAGCAGTACTTC | CASSHAGTGARREQYF
TRBJ2-1 | TRBV7-8 | - | few | TGTGCCAGCAGCTCAACCTCCTCACCTTTCTACAATGAGCAGTTCTTC | CASSSTSSPFYNEQFF
TRBJ2-7 | TRBV7-2 | TRBD2 | many | TGTGCCAGCAGCTTAGCGGGAGGGGTCGAGCAGTACTTC | CASSLAGGVEQYF
TRBJ2-7 | TRBV7-9 | TRBD2 | - | TGTGCCAGCAGCTTGGCGGGAGGGGGCATCAACGAGCAGTACTTC | CASSLAGGGINEQYF
TRBJ2-4 | TRBV20-1 | TRBD1 | few | TGCAGTGCTAGGGTTCAGGGGGCCGACAAAAACATTCAGTACTTC | CSARVQGADKNIQYF
TRBJ2-7 | TRBV20-1 | TRBD2 | many | TGCAGTGCTAAGAGCGGGAGGGCCGTCTACGAGCAGTACTTC | CSAKSGRAVYEQYF
TRBJ2-5 | TRBV12-3/TRBV12-4 | - | few | TGTGCCAGCAGTTCATCTACCCGAGAGACCCAGTACTTC | CASSSSTRETQYF
TRBJ2-7 | TRBV5-6 | - | few | TGTGCCAGCAGCTTGGCGCCGGGAGTGGGATTCGAGCAGTACTTC | CASSLAPGVGFEQYF
TRBJ2-2 | TRBV21-1 | - | - | TGTGCCAGCGGGCGGGACAGGGGCGACACCGGGGAGCTGTTTTTT | CASGRDRGDTGELFF
TRBJ2-1 | TRBV20-1 | TRBD2 | - | TGCAGTGCTAGACGATCGCTAGCGGGAGGGGGGGATGAGCAGTTCTTC | CSARRSLAGGGDEQFF
TRBJ2-7 | TRBV4-1 | - | - | TGCGCCAGCAGCCAAGATGAGGGAGGAGGATACGAGCAGTACTTC | CASSQDEGGGYEQYF
TRBJ2-7 | TRBV5-1 | - | few | TGCGCCAGCAGCTTGGACCTAGCGGAGCAGTACTTC | CASSLDLAEQYF
TRBJ1-6 | TRBV10-3 | - | - | TGTGCCATCAGTGAAGCTCCGACAGAACGCAATTCACCCCTCCACTTT | CAISEAPTERNSPLHF
TRBJ2-7 | TRBV6-4 | - | many | TGTGCCAGCAGTGATCACGCCGGGAATAAGCAGTACTTC | CASSDHAGNKQYF
TRBJ2-2 | TRBV27 | TRBD2 | once | TGTGCCAGCAGCCCCGTAGCGGGAGGGGGCGGGGAGCTGTTTTTT | CASSPVAGGGGELFF
TRBJ1-1 | TRBV12-3/TRBV12-4 | - | - | TGTGCCAGCAGATTCTCCGGGTGGGCTTTCTTT | CASRFSGWAFF
TRBJ2-7 | TRBV7-2 | - | - | TGTGCCAGCAGCCCAGGCCTGGGGGCGAACTCACTCGAGCAGTACTTC | CASSPGLGANSLEQYF
TRBJ2-2 | TRBV7-2 | - | few | TGTGCCAGCAGCCCGGGTCACGGGGACACCGGGGAGCTGTTTTTT | CASSPGHGDTGELFF
TRBJ2-3 | TRBV7-2 | TRBD2 | few | TGTGCCAGCAGCCCTGGACTAGCGGGATCAAGCACAGATACGCAGTATTTT | CASSPGLAGSSTDTQYF
TRBJ2-7 | TRBV7-8 | - | - | TGTGCCAGCAGCCGATCTTTTGGGAAGGGGTACGAGCAGTACTTC | CASSRSFGKGYEQYF
TRBJ2-2 | TRBV6-4 | - | few | TGTGCCAGCAGTGACTCCGGAAGGAACACCGGGGAGCTGTTTTTT | CASSDSGRNTGELFF
TRBJ2-7 | TRBV12-3/TRBV12-4 | TRBD2 | many | TGTGCCAGCAGTTTCAGCGGGAGGGCCTACGAGCAGTACTTC | CASSFSGRAYEQYF
TRBJ2-1 | TRBV7-9 | - | - | TGTGCCAGCAGCCCCACCCGGGCCGACCGAGACAATGAGCAGTTCTTC | CASSPTRADRDNEQFF
TRBJ2-3 | TRBV20-1 | - | few | TGCAGTGGGACGCTTTATAGCGGCACTAGCACAGATACGCAGTATTTT | CSGTLYSGTSTDTQYF